This T cell receptor (beta chain) emerged from a study of blood T cells in healthy people across ages. In regard to this clonotype: What it binds is unknown.

A sample-barcoded 5' primer and a J-beta primer mix were used in a second PCR of roughly 6 to 12 cycles. In TCRdb, the 5' RACE reads were re-called with MiXCR into one record per CDR3 protein. Here the sample spans around 1,600,000 distinct CDR3 sequences, approximately 43% being singletons. Notes on the study in general: A greater number of naive CD4+ cells and higher diversity distinguished long-lived donors from aged donors.

V was trimmed by 8 bases and J by 4 bases, leaving 18 bases between them. Per the germline V gene, CDR1 is SNHLY and CDR2 is FYNNEI. CDR3 length equals 15 residues. Drawn from each donor were about 9 milliliters of peripheral blood. The sequence derives from a woman aged 18-29 years in good health. The sequenced material came from blood. The chain is built from TRBV2 and TRBJ2-1; D may be TRBD1 or TRBD2 (6 bases each). CDR3 sequence: CASSRGGPAYNEQFF. The CDR3 bases are TGTGCCAGCTCGAGAGGGGGGCCCGCTTACAATGAGCAGTTCTTC.